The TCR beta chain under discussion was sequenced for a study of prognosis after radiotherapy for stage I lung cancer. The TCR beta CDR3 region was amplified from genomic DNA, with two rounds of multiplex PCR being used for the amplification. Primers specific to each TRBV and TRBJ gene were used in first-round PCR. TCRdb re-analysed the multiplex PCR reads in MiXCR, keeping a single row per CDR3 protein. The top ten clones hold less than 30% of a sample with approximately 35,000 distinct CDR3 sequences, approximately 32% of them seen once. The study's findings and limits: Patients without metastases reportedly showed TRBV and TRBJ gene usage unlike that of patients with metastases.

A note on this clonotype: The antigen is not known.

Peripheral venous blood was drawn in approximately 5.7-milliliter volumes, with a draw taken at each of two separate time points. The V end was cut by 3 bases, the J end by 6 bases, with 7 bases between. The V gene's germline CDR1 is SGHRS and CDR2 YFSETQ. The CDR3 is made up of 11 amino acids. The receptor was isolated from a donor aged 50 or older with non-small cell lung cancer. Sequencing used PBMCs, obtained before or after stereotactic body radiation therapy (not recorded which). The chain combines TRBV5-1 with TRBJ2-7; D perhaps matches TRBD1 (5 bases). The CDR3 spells CASSWQGEQYF. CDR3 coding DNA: TGCGCCAGCAGCTGGCAGGGCGAGCAGTACTTC.